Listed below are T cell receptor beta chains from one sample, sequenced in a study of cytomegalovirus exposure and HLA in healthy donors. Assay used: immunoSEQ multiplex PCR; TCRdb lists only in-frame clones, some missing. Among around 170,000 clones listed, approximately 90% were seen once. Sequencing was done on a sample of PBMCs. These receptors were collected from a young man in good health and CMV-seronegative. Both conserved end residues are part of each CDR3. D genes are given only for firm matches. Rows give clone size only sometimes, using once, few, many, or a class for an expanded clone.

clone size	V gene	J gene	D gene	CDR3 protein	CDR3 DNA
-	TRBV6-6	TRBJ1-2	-	CAAGGDSIPFYGYTF	TGTGCCGCGGGGGGAGACTCGATCCCATTCTATGGCTACACCTTC
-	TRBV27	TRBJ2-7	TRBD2	CASSFAFSGRFNEQYF	TGTGCCAGCAGTTTCGCCTTTAGCGGGAGATTTAACGAGCAGTACTTC
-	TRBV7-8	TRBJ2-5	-	CASSLQGPQYF	TGTGCCAGCAGCCTACAGGGACCCCAGTACTTC
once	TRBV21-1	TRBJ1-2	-	CASSKENPRQSNYGYTF	TGTGCCAGCAGCAAAGAAAACCCGAGACAGTCTAACTATGGCTACACCTTC
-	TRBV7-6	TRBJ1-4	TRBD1	CASRFGTANEKLFF	TGTGCCAGCAGATTCGGGACAGCTAATGAAAAACTGTTTTTT
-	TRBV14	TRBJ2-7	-	CASSRLQTPNHYEQYF	TGTGCCAGCAGCCGACTACAAACCCCAAATCACTACGAGCAGTACTTC
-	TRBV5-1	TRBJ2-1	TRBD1	CASSWGTGAQDNEQFF	TGCGCCAGCAGCTGGGGGACAGGAGCTCAAGACAATGAGCAGTTCTTC
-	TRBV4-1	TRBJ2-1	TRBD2	CASSQGGARYNEQFF	TGCGCCAGCAGCCAGGGAGGGGCCAGGTACAATGAGCAGTTCTTC
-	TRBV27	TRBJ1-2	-	CASSLLREGGYTF	TGTGCCAGCAGTTTATTAAGGGAGGGTGGCTACACCTTC
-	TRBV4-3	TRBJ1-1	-	CASSQERARGTEAFF	TGCGCCAGCAGCCAAGAGAGGGCCCGGGGCACTGAAGCTTTCTTT
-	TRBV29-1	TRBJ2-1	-	CSVAGRVDNEQFF	TGCAGCGTTGCGGGCAGGGTCGACAATGAGCAGTTCTTC
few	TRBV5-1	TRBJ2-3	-	CASTQEWKEPGTDTQYF	TGCGCCAGCACACAGGAATGGAAGGAACCGGGCACAGATACGCAGTATTTT
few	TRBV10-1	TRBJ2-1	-	CASSAQQVQFEQFF	TGCGCCAGCAGTGCCCAACAAGTACAATTTGAGCAGTTCTTC
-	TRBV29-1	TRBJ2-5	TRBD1	CSAADRGLRETQYF	TGCAGCGCGGCGGACAGGGGGCTTCGAGAGACCCAGTACTTC
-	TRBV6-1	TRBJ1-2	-	CASKQAPYGYTF	TGTGCCAGCAAACAGGCTCCTTATGGCTACACCTTC
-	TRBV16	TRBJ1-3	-	CASSQSARDSTIYF	TGTGCCAGCAGCCAATCAGCGAGGGATAGCACCATATATTTT
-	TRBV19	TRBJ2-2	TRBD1	CASTPGGGTQNTGELFF	TGTGCCAGTACTCCAGGGGGCGGGACTCAGAACACCGGGGAGCTGTTTTTT
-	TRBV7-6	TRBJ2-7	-	CASSPQGLGSYEQYF	TGTGCCAGCAGCCCCCAGGGGCTCGGCTCCTACGAGCAGTACTTC
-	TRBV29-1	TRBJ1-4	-	CSVAGAGPNEKLFF	TGCAGCGTTGCAGGGGCAGGTCCTAATGAAAAACTGTTTTTT
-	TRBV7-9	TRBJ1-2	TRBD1	CASRMEGTGRGYTF	TGTGCCAGCAGGATGGAGGGGACAGGTCGAGGCTACACCTTC
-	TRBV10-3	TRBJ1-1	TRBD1	CATGTGQNTEAFF	TGTGCCACCGGGACAGGCCAGAACACTGAAGCTTTCTTT
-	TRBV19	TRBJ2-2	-	CASSIKGRGFTGELFF	TGTGCCAGTAGTATAAAAGGACGGGGTTTTACCGGGGAGCTGTTTTTT
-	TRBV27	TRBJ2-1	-	CASKLQGSYNEQFF	TGTGCCAGCAAGTTGCAGGGCTCCTACAATGAGCAGTTCTTC
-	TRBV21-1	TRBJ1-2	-	CASSKQGYGYTF	TGTGCCAGCAGCAAACAGGGCTATGGCTACACCTTC
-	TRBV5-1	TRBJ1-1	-	CASYETYRNTEAFF	TGCGCCAGTTACGAAACCTATCGGAACACTGAAGCTTTCTTT
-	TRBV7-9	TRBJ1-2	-	CASSLGGDGSNYGYTF	TGTGCCAGCAGCTTAGGGGGGGACGGCTCTAACTATGGCTACACCTTC
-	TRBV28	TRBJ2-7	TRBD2	CASSFPGLASYEQYF	TGTGCCAGCAGTTTTCCGGGACTAGCGAGCTACGAGCAGTACTTC